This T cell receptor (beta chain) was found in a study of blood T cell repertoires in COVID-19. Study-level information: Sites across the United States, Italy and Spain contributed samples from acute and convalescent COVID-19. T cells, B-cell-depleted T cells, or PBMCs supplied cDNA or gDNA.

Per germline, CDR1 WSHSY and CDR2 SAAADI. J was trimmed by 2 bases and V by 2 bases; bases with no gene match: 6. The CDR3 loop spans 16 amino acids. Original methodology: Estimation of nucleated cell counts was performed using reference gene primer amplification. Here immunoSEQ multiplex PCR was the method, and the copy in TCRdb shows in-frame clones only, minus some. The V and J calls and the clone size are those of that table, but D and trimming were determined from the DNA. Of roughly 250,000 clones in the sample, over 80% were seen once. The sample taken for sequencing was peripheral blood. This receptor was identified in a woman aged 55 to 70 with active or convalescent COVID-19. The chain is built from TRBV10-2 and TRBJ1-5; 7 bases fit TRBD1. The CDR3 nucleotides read TGCGCCAGCAGTGAGGCCAGGGGGGATCGCAATCAGCCCCAGCATTTT. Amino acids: CASSEARGDRNQPQHF.